These 17 T cell receptor beta chains were all obtained from the same sample, sequenced in a study of T cells in women clearing cervical HPV infection. The method was immunoSEQ multiplex PCR; TCRdb's version includes in-frame clones alone and lacks a portion of them. This sample carries approximately 18,000 clones, with about 15% going to the ten biggest clones. What was sequenced was blood buffy coat. Receptors were obtained from a woman aged 18 to 75 with a cervical HPV16 infection that either progressed to CIN3+ or cleared (not recorded which).

To note about this clone: Read coverage stops 3 residues before the CDR3 terminus; the germline J gene supplies the remainder. This chain joins TRBV30 and TRBJ2-3; perhaps TRBD2 as D (6 bases). Per germline, CDR1 GTSNPN and CDR2 SVGIG (reference sequence). The CDR3 sequence is 15 residues long. Partial CDR3 DNA: TGTGCCTGGAGTCCGCCCACTAGCTTCCAAGAGACG. Amino acid sequence: CAWSPPTSFQET. The full CDR3 protein reads CAWSPPTSFQETQYF.

On this clone itself: The CDR3 end is not reached by the read, which stops 3 residues before it; the germline J gene fills it in. The chain joins TRBV6-4 to TRBJ2-1; perhaps TRBD2 as D (5 bases). From germline, CDR1 is MRHNA and CDR2 SNTAGT. There are 16 residues in the CDR3. Trimming left V 5 bases short and J 8 bases short, with 22 bases between. CDR3 bases read: TGTGCCAGCAGTCTTTTGGCGGGCCCTTCTGGTGATGAG. Its protein product is CASSLLAGPSGDE. The entire CDR3 is CASSLLAGPSGDEQFF.

A note on this clone: The CDR3 end falls 3 residues outside the read, so it is completed with the germline J gene. V gene TRBV18 combines with J gene TRBJ2-4, with a weak D call TRBD2 (5 bases). This CDR3 spans 12 amino acids. CDR1 is KGHSH, CDR2 LQKENI, per germline. CDR3: CASSPGDYGQYF. The CDR3 DNA, read in part, is TGTGCCAGCTCACCGGGAGACTATGGT. Full variable domain (rest looked up from reference TRBV18 and TRBJ2-4): NAGVMQNPRHLVRRRGQEARLRCSPMKGHSHVYWYRQLPEEGLKFMVYLQKENIIDESGMPKERFSAEFPKEGPSILRIQQVVRGDSAAYFCASSPGDYGQYFGAGTRLSVL.

CDR3 in amino acids: CASSRGGGEATGELFF. Incomplete CDR3 DNA: TGTGCCAGCAGCCGCGGCGGGGGGGAAGCAACCGGGGAG. V gene TRBV4-2 combines with J gene TRBJ2-2; 9 bases fit TRBD2. The read terminates 3 residues ahead of where the CDR3 ends, so the germline J gene completes it. There are 16 residues in the CDR3. Trimming at V came to 4 bases and at J to 5 bases, leaving 8 bases not matched to a gene. Germline V gene data show CDR1 as LGHNA and CDR2 as YNFKEQ.

Of note for this clone: Read data end 3 residues before the CDR3 end; the end is taken from the germline J gene. V usage is TRBV7-6 and J usage is TRBJ2-7; 9 nucleotides agree with TRBD2. Trimming at V came to 5 bases and at J to 3 bases, leaving 8 bases not matched to a gene. Germline V gene lookup returns CDR1 SGHVS and CDR2 FNYEAQ. The CDR3 length is 15 residues. CDR3 DNA, as far as it was read: TGTGCCAGCAGCCTAGAGTCTAGCGGGGTCTACGAG. It encodes CASSLESSGVYE. The entire CDR3 protein reads CASSLESSGVYEQYF.

As for this clone: The CDR3 end lies 3 residues beyond the end of the read and is filled in from the germline J gene. The chain joins TRBV7-9 to TRBJ2-2, with no clear D. CDR1 and CDR2 from the germline V gene are SEHNR and FQNEAQ (reference sequence). This CDR3 spans 14 amino acids. CDR3 sequence reads: CASSLGHIDEKLFF. The part of the CDR3 DNA that was read is TGTGCCAGCAGCTTAGGACATATAGATGAAAAG.

In the case of this clone: The CDR3 is cut off 3 residues early in the read; its end comes from the germline J gene. The rearrangement uses TRBV18 and TRBJ2-7; D is possibly TRBD2 (5 bases). The V end was cut by 6 bases, the J end by 0 bases, with 15 bases between. Germline assignment: CDR1 KGHSH and CDR2 LQKENI. The CDR3 has 15 residues. The CDR3 sequence is CASSPGLRDSYEQYF. CDR3 bases read: TGTGCCAGCTCCCCCGGACTGAGGGACTCCTACGAG.

CDR3 DNA, as far as it was read: TGCAGCGTTGAACAGAAGAACACCGGGGAG. The encoded protein is CSVEQKNTGE. The full-length CDR3 reads as CSVEQKNTGELFF. The rearrangement uses TRBV29-1 and TRBJ2-2; D gene uncertain. The missing CDR3 end, 3 residues past where the read stops, is filled in from the germline J gene. The germline CDR1 and CDR2 sequences are SQVTM and ANQGSEA. CDR3 length: 13 amino acids. V lost 2 bases and J 1 base, leaving 5 bases between the germline ends.

Remarks on this clone: Read coverage stops 3 residues before the CDR3 terminus; the germline J gene supplies the remainder. V and J are TRBV30 and TRBJ2-6; a weak D match, TRBD2 (6 bases). CDR3 size: 12 residues. Trimming removed 6 bases from V and 4 bases from J, with 7 bases in between. Germline V gene data show CDR1 as GTSNPN and CDR2 as SVGIG (reference sequence). CDR3 amino acids: CACRGGANVLTF. Incomplete CDR3 DNA: TGTGCCTGCCGGGGGGGGGCCAACGTC.

As regards this clone: The observed sequence ends 3 residues before the CDR3 terminus, with the missing tail filled in from the germline J gene. This chain uses TRBV2 with TRBJ1-2; D gene ambiguous. The CDR3 runs 15 residues. Germline-derived CDR1 and CDR2 are SNHLY and FYNNEI. CDR3 loop: CASSERSGVLNDYTF. The part of the CDR3 DNA that was read is TGTGCCAGCAGTGAAAGGAGCGGGGTTTTAAATGAC.

Comment on this clone: The CDR3 extends 3 residues past the end of the read, so its final part is completed from the germline J gene. The chain links TRBV19 to TRBJ2-3; 8 nucleotides line up with TRBD2. The CDR3 loop spans 15 amino acids. The V gene's germline CDR1 is LNHDA and CDR2 SQIVND (reference sequence). CDR3 in amino acids: CASSIKPRGGETQYF. The CDR3 DNA, read in part, is TGTGCCAGTAGTATTAAGCCCCGGGGGGGTGAGACG.

As for this clone: The missing CDR3 end, 3 residues past where the read stops, is filled in from the germline J gene. The V and J genes are TRBV5-1 and TRBJ2-2, with 7 bases lining up with TRBD1. The CDR3 has 15 amino acids. CDR1 is SGHRS, CDR2 YFSETQ, per germline. CDR3 DNA, as far as it was read: TGCGCCAGCAGCTTAACAGGGGAAAGGCATTCACCG. It encodes CASSLTGERHSP. In full, the CDR3 is CASSLTGERHSPLFF.

On this clone: The DNA ends 3 residues before the CDR3 does, and the rest of the CDR3 is filled in from the germline J gene. The V gene is TRBV19, the J gene TRBJ2-3; D perhaps matches TRBD1 (6 bases). CDR1 and CDR2 from the germline V gene are LNHDA and SQIVND (reference sequence). This CDR3 is built from 13 residues. CDR3 amino acids: CASNYGVGQPQYF. The part of the CDR3 DNA that was read is TGTGCCAGTAATTACGGGGTAGGACAGCCG.

For this clone: With the read ending 3 residues before the CDR3 end, the germline J gene is used to fill in that end. The chain uses TRBV7-9 and TRBJ1-5, with 7 nucleotides matching TRBD1. The ends lost 1 base at V and 3 bases at J; junction bases unmatched: 3. CDR3 length equals 15 residues. Germline V gives CDR1 SEHNR, CDR2 FQNEAQ (reference sequence). This chain's CDR3 is CASSLGGQANQPQHF. The part of the CDR3 DNA that was read is TGTGCCAGCAGCTTAGGAGGACAGGCCAATCAGCCC. Together with reference TRBV7-9 and TRBJ1-5, the CDR3 gives the full variable domain: DTGVSQNPRHKITKRGQNVTFRCDPISEHNRLYWYRQTLGQGPEFLTYFQNEAQLEKSRLLSDRFSAERPKGSFSTLEIQRTEQGDSAMYLCASSLGGQANQPQHFGDGTRLSIL.

As concerns this clone: From the germline J gene comes the end of the CDR3, since the read stops 3 residues before it. This specimen includes other DNA sequences encoding the same CDR3. The V call is TRBV11-3, the J call TRBJ1-1; a weak D match, TRBD1 (5 bases). In germline, CDR1 is SGHNT, CDR2 YENEEA. V lost 1 base and J 4 bases, leaving 7 bases between the germline ends. The CDR3 length is 13 residues. CDR3 DNA, as far as it was read: TGTGCCAGCAGCTTAGTTACAGGCACTGAA. It yields the protein CASSLVTGTE. The CDR3 in its entirety is CASSLVTGTEAFF.

About this clone itself: The read ends 3 residues early relative to the CDR3; the germline J gene fills the gap. J is TRBJ1-1 and V is TRBV10-3; 7 bases match TRBD1. Germline V gene sequence: CDR1 ENHRY, CDR2 SYGVKD. Unmatched junction bases numbered 0, after V lost 4 bases and J lost 1 base. The CDR3 is 13 residues long. The CDR3 loop is CAISGQGNTEAFF. Incomplete CDR3 DNA: TGTGCCATCAGTGGACAGGGGAACACTGAA.

CDR3 DNA (partial): TGTGCCAGCAGTACCCAGCAGGGAGGGTCCGAGACC. Protein product: CASSTQQGGSET. The complete CDR3 sequence is CASSTQQGGSETQYF. The V and J genes are TRBV5-8 and TRBJ2-5; TRBD2 aligns across 7 bases. The read falls 3 residues short of the CDR3 end, and the missing part is taken from the germline J gene. Per germline, CDR1 SGHTS and CDR2 YDEGEE. With V trimmed by 5 bases and J by 5 bases, 12 bases remained unmatched. The CDR3 has 15 amino acids.